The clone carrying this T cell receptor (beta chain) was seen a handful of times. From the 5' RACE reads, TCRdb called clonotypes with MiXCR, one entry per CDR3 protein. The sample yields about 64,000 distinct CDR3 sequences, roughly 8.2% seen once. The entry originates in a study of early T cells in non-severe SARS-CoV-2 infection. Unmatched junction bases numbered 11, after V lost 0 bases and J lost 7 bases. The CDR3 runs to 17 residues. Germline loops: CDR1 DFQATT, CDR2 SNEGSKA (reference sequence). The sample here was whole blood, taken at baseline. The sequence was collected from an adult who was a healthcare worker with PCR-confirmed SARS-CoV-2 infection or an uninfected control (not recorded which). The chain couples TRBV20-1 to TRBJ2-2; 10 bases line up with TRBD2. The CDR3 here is CSARDLSEREGIGELFF. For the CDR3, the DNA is TGCAGTGCTAGAGATTTAAGCGAGCGGGAGGGTATCGGGGAGCTGTTTTTT.